One sample yielded the 11 T cell receptor beta chains listed below, sequenced in a study of cytomegalovirus exposure and HLA in healthy donors. The data were produced by immunoSEQ multiplex PCR, yet TCRdb's version contains in-frame clones alone and is incomplete. The sample has about 120,000 clones, over 75% seen once. The sequenced sample was PBMCs. The receptors derive from a woman aged 18 to 35 in good health and CMV-seropositive.

This chain joins TRBV6-5 and TRBJ1-4; D remains unclear. V was shortened by 0 bases and J by 8 bases, with 16 bases between the two germline ends. This CDR3 is built from 16 residues. The germline CDR1 and CDR2 sequences are MNHEY and SVGAGI. CDR3: CASSYSKRTKREKLFF. CDR3 DNA: TGTGCCAGCAGTTACTCGAAGCGAACTAAGAGGGAAAAACTGTTTTTT.

The chain carries TRBV11-2 and TRBJ1-1; D is ambiguous. The CDR3 has 15 residues. Deletions cut 1 base from V and 3 bases from J, with 12 bases between. Germline V CDR1 and CDR2: SGHAT, FQNNGV. The CDR3 sequence is CASSLVGVYHTEAFF. The CDR3 region has the DNA TGTGCCAGCAGCTTAGTCGGGGTGTATCACACTGAAGCTTTCTTT.

Points on this clone: This CDR3 is also generated by other DNA sequences in the sample. V gene TRBV19 combines with J gene TRBJ1-5; D ambiguous. The germline gives CDR1 LNHDA, CDR2 SQIVND (reference sequence). The CDR3 runs to 13 residues. V was cut by 2 bases and J by 2 bases, with 4 bases left in between. CDR3: CASSIRGNQPQHF. In DNA, the CDR3 is TGTGCCAGTAGTATACGAGGCAATCAGCCCCAGCATTTT.

The chain joins TRBV10-2 to TRBJ1-2; 12 bases map to TRBD1. CDR1 is WSHSY and CDR2 is SAAADI in the germline V gene. V dropped 6 bases and J dropped 4; count of bases not matched to a gene: 6. This CDR3 region has 15 residues. CDR3 loop: CASRTGTGGFYGYTF. The CDR3 coding sequence is TGCGCCAGCAGGACCGGGACAGGGGGCTTCTATGGCTACACCTTC.

The V gene is TRBV25-1, the J gene TRBJ2-1; TRBD1 aligns across 12 bases. The trim removed 4 bases at V and 3 bases at J, leaving 10 bases unmatched. Germline V gives CDR1 MGHDK, CDR2 SYGVNS. CDR3 length: 18 residues. CDR3 sequence reads: CASSGRGGDRGLYNEQFF. The CDR3 DNA is TGTGCCAGCAGTGGTCGGGGTGGGGACAGGGGGCTCTACAATGAGCAGTTCTTC.

This clone has just a few counts. The chain joins TRBV5-1 to TRBJ1-1; 9 bases align to TRBD1. The CDR3 covers 16 residues. Germline CDR1 SGHRS, CDR2 YFSETQ. Trimming at V came to 4 bases and at J to 1 base, leaving 8 bases not matched to a gene. CDR3 loop: CASSHVPGQGNTEAFF. The DNA of the CDR3 is TGCGCCAGCAGCCACGTCCCGGGACAGGGGAACACTGAAGCTTTCTTT.

Turning to this clone: One junction end does not reproduce the germline sequence, and a read error may be involved. The chain recombines TRBV7-9 with TRBJ2-3; 9 bases are a match to TRBD2. The CDR3 has 13 amino acids. Looked up from germline, CDR1 is SEHNR and CDR2 is FQNEAQ (reference sequence). The CDR3 DNA follows: TGTGCCAGCAGATTAGCGGGAGAAGATACGCAGTATTTT. This encodes CASRLAGEDTQYF.

The chain joins TRBV27 to TRBJ2-7, with D possibly matching TRBD1 (6 bases). The germline V gene has CDR1 MNHEY and CDR2 SMNVEV (reference sequence). The CDR3 consists of 14 residues. V dropped 11 bases and J dropped 2 bases, with 19 bases sitting between them. The CDR3 region is CAGEERQGPYEQYF. CDR3 bases: TGTGCCGGTGAGGAGCGGCAGGGGCCCTACGAGCAGTACTTC.

The rearrangement joins TRBV4-1 to TRBJ2-5; D is possibly TRBD1 (7 bases). There are 16 residues in the CDR3. Germline CDR1 MGHRA, CDR2 YSYEKL. Trimming left V 0 bases short and J 5 bases short, with 16 bases between. CDR3 coding DNA: TGCGCCAGCAGCCAAGATGGAGGGGGCCGGTGGGAGACCCAGTACTTC. Its protein is CASSQDGGGRWETQYF.

The gene calls are TRBV11-2 and TRBJ1-6; D unclear. The CDR3 length is 14 residues. The germline V gene has CDR1 SGHAT and CDR2 FQNNGV. The V and J ends lost 6 bases and 7 bases respectively, with 13 bases between them. The CDR3: CASSLQNRNSPLHF. The CDR3 DNA reads as TGTGCCAGCAGTCTACAGAACCGCAATTCACCCCTCCACTTT.

The chain uses TRBV6-6 and TRBJ2-1; 13 bases are a match to TRBD2. The CDR3 consists of 16 residues. With 4 bases clipped from V and 8 bases from J, the junction kept 8 bases outside the gene matches. Germline loops: CDR1 MNHNY, CDR2 SVGAGI (reference sequence). The DNA for the CDR3 is TGTGCCAGCAGTTCTGGACTAGCGGGGGTAGTGGATGAGCAGTTCTTC. Amino acid sequence: CASSSGLAGVVDEQFF.